This T cell receptor beta chain was recovered during a study of T-cell reconstitution after alpha-beta-depleted transplantation in children. Comment on this clonotype: Antigen unknown.

For TCRbeta, the library was prepared with unique molecular identifiers. TCRdb itself ran the PCR reads through MiXCR, one entry per CDR3 protein. The sample lists 450,000 to 600,000 distinct CDR3 sequences, 13% seen once, with about 2.2% in the top ten. V shed 1 base and J shed 4 bases, with 11 bases lying between them. The CDR3 is 15 residues long. Germline V gives CDR1 MDHEN, CDR2 SYDVKM. General observations from the study: Surviving recipient T cells and thymic progenitors produced the high day-60 TCRbeta diversity seen in some patients. Hyperexpanded clones declined; after one year, newly produced T cells mostly supplied diversity. The study reportedly traced alpha-beta T cells about two months after transplant to several hundred expanded graft clones.

This receptor was obtained from a male patient under 18 who had a stem cell transplant for acute myeloid leukemia, so the T cells may come from the graft donor. The sample was PBMCs, mostly from graft donor cells, taken 360 days after TCRalphabeta/CD19-depleted stem cell transplant. The chain couples TRBV28 to TRBJ2-1; no definite D call. CDR3: CASSLLETTYNEQFF. CDR3 DNA: TGTGCCAGCAGTTTATTAGAGACCACTTACAATGAGCAGTTCTTC.